These T cell receptor beta chains were read from a single sample in a study of blood T cell repertoires in COVID-19. The table came from immunoSEQ multiplex PCR; TCRdb's copy has only in-frame clones and leaves some out. This table holds fewer than 400,000 clones, around 84% found once. Sequenced material: PBMCs or T cells enriched from blood (not recorded which). Receptors were obtained from a woman aged 25 to 45 who had been exposed to COVID-19. The CDR3 runs from the conserved cysteine through the conserved F or W. The D gene is left open where the match is weak. The listing skips clone size in some rows; elsewhere it reads once, few, many or a size class.

V	D	size	J	CDR3	DNA
TRBV4-1	-	-	TRBJ2-7	CASSQDAGRFEQYF	TGCGCCAGCAGCCAAGATGCAGGGCGCTTCGAGCAGTACTTC
TRBV4-3	-	-	TRBJ2-1	CASSQAAQGYEQFF	TGCGCCAGCAGCCAAGCGGCTCAGGGCTATGAGCAGTTCTTC
TRBV5-1	TRBD2	few	TRBJ2-3	CASSLAGILTDTQYF	TGCGCCAGCAGTTTAGCGGGGATCCTCACAGATACGCAGTATTTT
TRBV6-1	TRBD2	-	TRBJ2-1	CASSGTSGRFSYNEQFF	TGTGCCAGCAGTGGGACTAGCGGGAGGTTCTCCTACAATGAGCAGTTCTTC
TRBV18	TRBD1	-	TRBJ1-1	CASSPIEGQGATEAFF	TGTGCCAGCTCACCAATTGAGGGACAGGGGGCAACTGAAGCTTTCTTT
TRBV20-1	-	-	TRBJ2-1	CSASSGGPINEQFF	TGCAGTGCTAGTAGCGGAGGTCCGATCAATGAGCAGTTCTTC
TRBV7-2	-	once	TRBJ1-5	CASSLSRQSNQPQHF	TGTGCCAGCAGCCTTAGTAGACAGAGCAATCAGCCCCAGCATTTT
TRBV7-9	-	-	TRBJ1-2	CASSLGQGYGYGYTF	TGTGCCAGCAGCTTAGGGCAGGGGTACGGCTATGGCTACACCTTC
TRBV4-3	-	-	TRBJ2-7	CASSQDRQGTGEQYF	TGCGCCAGCAGCCAAGACCGCCAGGGGACGGGGGAGCAGTACTTC
TRBV5-1	-	-	TRBJ2-7	CASSLFGGTGYEQYF	TGCGCCAGCAGCTTGTTTGGCGGGACCGGGTACGAGCAGTACTTC
TRBV27	-	-	TRBJ1-1	CASSLQNRRTEAFF	TGTGCCAGCAGTTTACAAAACAGGCGAACTGAAGCTTTCTTT
TRBV30	TRBD1	-	TRBJ1-1	CAWSTIQGAEAFF	TGTGCCTGGAGTACTATACAGGGGGCTGAAGCTTTCTTT
TRBV30	-	-	TRBJ1-3	CAWSRSLQGINRNTIYF	TGTGCCTGGAGCAGGAGTCTCCAGGGTATTAATCGGAACACCATATATTTT